This TCR beta chain was recorded in a study of T cells in Graves' hyperthyroidism and ophthalmopathy. Researchers amplified the TCR beta CDR3 regions from RNA transcripts. HTBI primers were employed in a first-round RT-PCR of the TCR CDR3. In TCRdb, the multiplex PCR reads were re-called with MiXCR into one record per CDR3 protein. This sample has about 570,000 distinct CDR3 sequences, with around 46% found just once. Sequenced input: peripheral blood or thyroid tissue (not recorded which). The origin of this receptor is an adult woman with Graves' disease, either hyperthyroidism or ophthalmopathy (not recorded which).

The DNA for the CDR3 is TGTGCCAGCAGTTACTCGACAGAGACCAATCAGCCCCAGCATTTT. It translates to CASSYSTETNQPQHF. The chain joins TRBV2 to TRBJ1-5; maybe TRBD1 (5 bases). This CDR3 has 15 amino acids. In germline, CDR1 is SNHLY, CDR2 FYNNEI. V lost 5 bases and J lost 3, with 14 bases in between. The full variable domain, its missing parts supplied by reference TRBV2 and TRBJ1-5, is EPEVTQTPSHQVTQMGQEVILRCVPISNHLYFYWYRQILGQKVEFLVSFYNNEISEKSEIFDDQFSVERPDGSNFTLKIRSTKLEDSAMYFCASSYSTETNQPQHFGDGTRLSIL.